This T cell receptor beta chain was recorded in a study of human T cells and chemical hapten exposure. Whole-study context: All patients underwent weekly scalp dosing with diphenylcyclopropenone for the full approximately 23-week study.

One entry per CDR3 protein results from TCRdb running MiXCR on the RACE reads. The sample holds tens of thousands of distinct CDR3 sequences; 8.5% to 12% are singletons and the top ten take less than 6.5%. Specified time point: patch test 2, 6 weeks after DPC sensitization. Indicated treatment: therapeutic diphenylcyclopropenone sensitization with weekly scalp DPC. Non-pregnant alopecia patients aged 18 to 70, suitable for DPC therapy. The template was total RNA from unfractionated whole blood. Germline CDR1 MDHEN, CDR2 SYDVKM. The CDR3 runs to 15 residues. V was pared by 6 bases and J by 4 bases, with 16 bases between.

Sequenced material: whole blood, taken in connection with sensitization to the hapten diphenylcyclopropenone (DPC). V gene TRBV28 combines with J gene TRBJ2-1, with no clear D. The receptor was isolated from a woman in her fifties or sixties with alopecia areata. Some clones in this sample may be carry-over from other donors' samples. The CDR3 nucleotides read TGTGCCAGCAGACGGGCCGCAGACGGATACAATGAGCAGTTCTTC. Encoded protein: CASRRAADGYNEQFF. The variable domain in full, completed from reference TRBV28 and TRBJ2-1, reads DVKVTQSSRYLVKRTGEKVFLECVQDMDHENMFWYRQDPGLGLRLIYFSYDVKMKEKGDIPEGYSVSREKKERFSLILESASTNQTSMYLCASRRAADGYNEQFFGPGTRLTVL.